These T cell receptor beta chains were read from a single sample in a study of control samples from healthy donors and cancer patients. Measured with immunoSEQ multiplex PCR; TCRdb has only the in-frame clones, and not every one. Seen here are roughly 120,000 clones, less than 95% observed once, and the top ten hold 3.5% to 4.5%. Sequenced: blood. These receptors all come from a human donor in good health. The donor label of this sample is uncertain. The CDR3 runs from the conserved cysteine through the conserved F or W. The D gene is left open where the match is weak. Clone size is not always given. Where it is, it says once, few, many or a class for expanded clones.

v_call	clone_size	j_call	d_call	cdr3_nt	cdr3_aa
TRBV18	-	TRBJ1-1	-	TGTGCCAGCTCACCGGGAGGGGTTTCGAACACTGAAGCTTTCTTT	CASSPGGVSNTEAFF
TRBV19	-	TRBJ1-6	TRBD1	TGTGCCAGTAGTAGTCCCGCCCAGGGGGTGAAGAATTCACCCCTCCACTTT	CASSSPAQGVKNSPLHF
TRBV30	-	TRBJ1-2	-	TGTGCCTGGAAGGACCGTCAAAGGGTTGGCTACACCTTC	CAWKDRQRVGYTF
TRBV2	-	TRBJ1-1	TRBD1	TGTGCCAGCAGGGCAAACCCCGTCGACAGGGCGGTAAACACTGAAGCTTTCTTT	CASRANPVDRAVNTEAFF
TRBV10-2	-	TRBJ1-1	TRBD1	TGCGCCAGCCGATTAGACAGGGCTTCTGAGGCTTTCTTT	CASRLDRASEAFF
TRBV19	-	TRBJ1-3	-	TGTGCCAGTAGCTTGGGACCCTCCGAAGACACCATATATTTT	CASSLGPSEDTIYF
TRBV12-5	-	TRBJ2-4	TRBD1	TGTGCTAGTGGTTTGGTACTGGGACAGGATGAAAACATTCAGTACTTC	CASGLVLGQDENIQYF
TRBV5-6	-	TRBJ2-1	-	TGTGCCAGCAGCCCCAGAGGGTTCCCTTACAATGAGCAGTTCTTC	CASSPRGFPYNEQFF
TRBV3-1/TRBV3-2	-	TRBJ1-2	-	TGTGCCAGCAGCCAAGGTAGCAGGAATGGCTACACCTTC	CASSQGSRNGYTF
TRBV2	once	TRBJ2-7	-	TGTGCAGAGGGAGGCATGGGAGGGGGCCACGAGCAGTACTTC	CAEGGMGGGHEQYF
TRBV7-9	-	TRBJ2-2	-	TGTGCCAGCAGCTCCGTGATGGGTCCCACCGGGGAGCTGTTTTTT	CASSSVMGPTGELFF
TRBV9	-	TRBJ2-1	-	TGTGCCAGCAGCGTAGGGCAGCTCAATGAGCAGTTCTTC	CASSVGQLNEQFF
TRBV10-3	-	TRBJ1-1	-	TGTGCCATCAGTGTAGGGGGGGAAGCTTTCTTT	CAISVGGEAFF
TRBV6-2/TRBV6-3	-	TRBJ1-1	TRBD1	TGTGCCAGCAGTTACTACACAGGGGCCAACACTGAAGCTTTCTTT	CASSYYTGANTEAFF
TRBV19	-	TRBJ1-1	-	TGTGCCAGTAGTCTTTTATTTGGCAGGGCGAACACTGAAGCTTTCTTT	CASSLLFGRANTEAFF
TRBV7-9	-	TRBJ1-2	-	TGTGCCAGCAGCGCCACCGGGATCACAGGAAATCGAGCTAACTATGGCTACACCTTC	CASSATGITGNRANYGYTF
TRBV19	-	TRBJ1-5	-	TGTGCCAGTAGTATGAGTTTTGCCGTATTCGGGGATTATAGCAATCAGCCCCAGCATTTT	CASSMSFAVFGDYSNQPQHF
TRBV12-3/TRBV12-4	-	TRBJ1-1	-	TGTGCCAGCAGTTCCCCGCCACTCGAAGCTTTCTTT	CASSSPPLEAFF
TRBV7-2	-	TRBJ2-2	-	TGTGCCAGCAGCAAAGGACAGAGAATGGCCGGGGAGCTGTTTTTT	CASSKGQRMAGELFF
TRBV27	-	TRBJ1-1	-	TGTGCCAGCAGTTTAGCTAGGACGGTGAACACTGAAGCTTTCTTT	CASSLARTVNTEAFF
TRBV10-3	-	TRBJ2-5	TRBD2	TGTGCCATCAGTGGGACTGGGACTAGCGACGAGACCCAGTACTTC	CAISGTGTSDETQYF
TRBV15	-	TRBJ1-5	TRBD1	TGTGCCACCAGCAGATTTACCGGGACAGGGGTGGGTCAGCCCCAGCATTTT	CATSRFTGTGVGQPQHF
TRBV27	-	TRBJ2-7	TRBD1	TGTGCCAGCAGTTCTCCAGGGGGCGGTTTGTACGAGCAGTACTTC	CASSSPGGGLYEQYF
TRBV5-4	-	TRBJ1-2	TRBD1	TGTGCCAGCAGCTTCCTGACAGGGGCGGTGGACTATGGCTACACCTTC	CASSFLTGAVDYGYTF
TRBV12-3/TRBV12-4	-	TRBJ1-1	-	TGTGCCATCGGGAATCCGAACACTGAAGCTTTCTTT	CAIGNPNTEAFF
TRBV19	once	TRBJ2-7	-	TGTGCCAGTAGTATCAGGCCCACCTACGAGCAGTACTTC	CASSIRPTYEQYF
TRBV19	-	TRBJ2-7	TRBD2	TGTGCCAGTAGTATCGTAGCGGGGAAATACTACGAGCAGTACTTC	CASSIVAGKYYEQYF
TRBV5-6	-	TRBJ1-2	-	TGTGCCAGCAGCTTGGATCAGACCCGGGTCTATGGCTACACCTTC	CASSLDQTRVYGYTF
TRBV12-3/TRBV12-4	-	TRBJ1-6	-	TGTGCCAGCACTCCAGGGCTTTCACCCCTCCACTTT	CASTPGLSPLHF
TRBV28	-	TRBJ2-7	-	TGTGCCAGCAGTTTAAAGAACGAGCAGTACTTC	CASSLKNEQYF